The T cell receptor beta chain under discussion was sequenced for a study of shared clonotypes between healthy human individuals. Overall study: Used for every donor were three CD4 naive, three CD4 memory, two CD8 naive and one CD8 memory plate.

None of the donors, who were healthy HIV-negative adults, had recently had acute infections or vaccinations. The data were produced by immunoSEQ multiplex PCR, yet TCRdb's version contains in-frame clones alone and is incomplete. The sample includes approximately 2.5 million clones, 93% of them seen just once. The CDR3 totals 15 residues. V dropped 1 base and J dropped 4; count of bases not matched to a gene: 4. The germline V gene encodes CDR1 SGHTA and CDR2 FQGNSA. The chain uses TRBV7-2 and TRBJ2-7, with 10 bases fitting TRBD1. Sequencing was carried out using naive CD4+ T cells from PBMCs. The subset: CD45RA+ positively selected. The TCR sequence derives from a man aged 18 to 30 in good health. Some clones in this sample may be carry-over from other donors' samples. The CDR3 here is CASSLGQGAMYEQYF. Here the CDR3 DNA reads TGTGCCAGCAGCTTAGGACAGGGGGCGATGTACGAGCAGTACTTC.